Sequencing of this T cell receptor beta chain was carried out in a study of T-cell memory formation after mild COVID-19. The length of the CDR3 is 13 residues. CDR1 LNHNV and CDR2 YYDKDF come from the germline V gene (reference sequence). V lost 5 bases to trimming and J lost 6 bases, with 11 bases between them. MiXCR, applied by TCRdb to the 5' RACE reads, yields one record per CDR3 protein. This table has more than 350,000 distinct CDR3 sequences, roughly 21% appearing once. Sequencing used PBMCs or a T cell subset sorted from them (not recorded which). The chain has TRBV15 and TRBJ2-1; D is perhaps TRBD1 (5 bases). This TCR came from an adult woman who had mild COVID-19 (a few samples of this study predate the infection). Cell type and time point are not known. The CDR3 loop reads CATSQGRPNEQFF. The CDR3 nucleotides read TGTGCCACCAGCCAGGGTCGTCCCAATGAGCAGTTCTTC.